This TCR beta chain derives from a study of patients and donors after allogeneic stem cell transplantation. V lost 5 bases and J 3 bases, leaving 12 bases between the germline ends. The length of the CDR3 is 14 residues. CDR1 is SGHAT and CDR2 is FQDESV in the germline V gene (reference sequence). TCRdb re-analysed the RT-PCR reads in MiXCR, keeping a single row per CDR3 protein. The sample contains hundreds of thousands of distinct CDR3 sequences, around 15% of which appear only once. There are a few counts of this clonotype. The receptor was derived from a human donor who was either an allogeneic HSCT recipient or a stem cell or donor lymphocyte infusion donor (not recorded which). It is not recorded whose cells these are; they may come from a transplant donor. The specimen sequenced was blood, either unsorted or a sorted T cell fraction (not recorded which). V usage is TRBV11-1 and J usage is TRBJ2-3; D unclear. The CDR3 bases are TGTGCCAGCAGCCCGGGCCGAAAGACAGATACGCAGTATTTT. Protein sequence: CASSPGRKTDTQYF.